The 25 T cell receptor beta chains listed next were all sequenced from one sample in a study of control samples from healthy donors and cancer patients. TCRdb's copy holds only in-frame clones and misses some; the assay was immunoSEQ multiplex PCR. The sample carries 70,000 or so clones, around 95% recorded once. Material: blood. These receptors originate from a woman between 40 and 50 years old in good health.

Remarks on this clone: The junction shows a germline mismatch at one end, possibly a read error. The gene calls are TRBV18 and TRBJ2-1, with TRBD1 as a possible D gene (6 bases). This CDR3 comprises 12 residues. Germline V gene sequence: CDR1 KGHSH, CDR2 LQKENI. CDR3 sequence reads: CASSQGDNEQFF. As DNA, the CDR3 is TGTGCCAGCTCACAAGGGGACAATGAACAGTTCTTC. The variable domain in full, completed from reference TRBV18 and TRBJ2-1, reads NAGVMQNPRHLVRRRGQEARLRCSPMKGHSHVYWYRQLPEEGLKFMVYLQKENIIDESGMPKERFSAEFPKEGPSILRIQQVVRGDSAAYFCASSQGDNEQFFGPGTRLTVL.

The genes are TRBV20-1 and TRBJ2-7; a possible D gene is TRBD2 (6 bases). CDR1 and CDR2 from the germline V gene are DFQATT and SNEGSKA (reference sequence). CDR3 length: 11 amino acids. V lost 0 bases to trimming and J lost 7 bases, with 7 bases between them. As DNA, the CDR3 is TGCAGTGCTAGAGATGCGGGGGAGCAGTACTTC. Amino acid sequence: CSARDAGEQYF.

The chain couples TRBV6-5 to TRBJ1-5; D gene ambiguous. The V gene lost 6 bases and the J gene lost 0 bases, with 3 bases spanning the gap. The CDR3 loop spans 12 amino acids. Germline assignment: CDR1 MNHEY and CDR2 SVGAGI. CDR3 region: CASRDSNQPQHF. CDR3 nucleotides: TGTGCCAGCAGGGATAGCAATCAGCCCCAGCATTTT.

The chain recombines TRBV7-9 with TRBJ1-5; D unclear. The CDR3 has 14 amino acids. The V gene lost 5 bases and the J gene lost 4 bases, with 12 bases spanning the gap. The germline gives CDR1 SEHNR, CDR2 FQNEAQ (reference sequence). The CDR3 reads CASSSTEGNQPQHF. CDR3 sequence (DNA): TGTGCCAGCAGCAGTACAGAAGGGAATCAGCCCCAGCATTTT.

This chain uses TRBV6-6 with TRBJ2-7; 7 positions match TRBD1. The ends lost 7 bases at V and 0 bases at J; junction bases unmatched: 9. The germline V gene has CDR1 MNHNY and CDR2 SVGAGI (reference sequence). The CDR3 contains 15 residues. The CDR3 DNA reads as TGTGCCAGCACCAACCAGGGGGTCAGCTCCTACGAGCAGTACTTC. It is translated as CASTNQGVSSYEQYF.

This chain joins TRBV11-3 and TRBJ2-3; maybe TRBD2 (5 bases). The CDR3 sequence is 16 residues long. Trimming shortened V by 4 bases and J by 2 bases, and 16 bases separated the two germline ends. CDR1 SGHNT and CDR2 YENEEA come from the germline V gene. The CDR3 spells CASSSRTGPNTDTQYF. CDR3 nucleotides: TGTGCCAGCAGCTCCCGGACTGGGCCAAACACAGATACGCAGTATTTT.

J is TRBJ2-7 and V is TRBV2; 10 positions agree with TRBD1. This CDR3 is 16 amino acids long. Germline V gene data show CDR1 as SNHLY and CDR2 as FYNNEI. The junction had 15 bases not matched to a gene; V was cut back by 6 bases and J by 7 bases. CDR3 nucleotide sequence: TGTGCCAGCAGGAGGGGGTCTGGGACAGGGGCAGGGGAGCAGTACTTC. It codes for CASRRGSGTGAGEQYF. The full variable domain, rest sourced from reference TRBV2 and TRBJ2-7, is EPEVTQTPSHQVTQMGQEVILRCVPISNHLYFYWYRQILGQKVEFLVSFYNNEISEKSEIFDDQFSVERPDGSNFTLKIRSTKLEDSAMYFCASRRGSGTGAGEQYFGPGTRLTVT.

The CDR3 loop is CASSLFAGSGANVLTF. CDR3 nucleotides: TGTGCCAGCAGCTTATTTGCCGGGAGTGGGGCCAACGTCCTGACTTTC. The chain employs TRBV7-3 and TRBJ2-6; the D gene is possibly TRBD2 (6 bases). V gave up 2 bases and J gave up 3 bases, with 11 bases separating them. The CDR3 runs to 16 residues. The V gene's germline CDR1 is SGHTA and CDR2 FQGTGA.

The chain couples TRBV19 to TRBJ2-1, with TRBD2 identical over 7 bases. The V gene's germline CDR1 is LNHDA and CDR2 SQIVND (reference sequence). CDR3 length: 16 residues. The ends lost 6 bases at V and 3 bases at J; junction bases unmatched: 11. CDR3 region: CASSHGGRSIYNEQFF. The CDR3 DNA reads TGTGCCAGTAGCCACGGGGGGAGGTCGATCTACAATGAGCAGTTCTTC.

This chain connects TRBV9 to TRBJ2-2; D unclear. V was cut by 0 bases and J by 1 base, with 7 bases left in between. CDR1 SGDLS and CDR2 YYNGEE come from the germline V gene. This CDR3 contains 15 residues. The CDR3 DNA sequence: TGTGCCAGCAGCGTAGTGGGGAAGAACACCGGGGAGCTGTTTTTT. It translates to CASSVVGKNTGELFF.

J is TRBJ2-3 and V is TRBV27, with 8 positions matching TRBD2. V lost 3 bases and J lost 4; bases outside the gene matches: 9. CDR1 is MNHEY and CDR2 is SMNVEV in the germline V gene (reference sequence). This CDR3 is 16 amino acids long. CDR3: CASSLTTSVGPDTQYF. The CDR3 DNA reads TGTGCCAGCAGTTTGACGACTAGCGTGGGCCCAGATACGCAGTATTTT.

V is TRBV28 and J is TRBJ2-5, with D possibly TRBD1 on 5 matching bases. The V gene's germline CDR1 is MDHEN and CDR2 SYDVKM. The CDR3 sequence is 14 residues long. V was shortened by 6 bases and J by 1 base, with 12 bases between the two germline ends. The CDR3, as DNA: TGTGCCAGCAGAAGGACAAGACTCCAAGAGACCCAGTACTTC. It encodes CASRRTRLQETQYF.

The chain uses TRBV7-2 and TRBJ2-2, with TRBD2 matching over 9 bases. Trimming took 1 base from V and 8 from J; bases not matched to a gene: 11. From germline, CDR1 is SGHTA and CDR2 FQGNSA. This CDR3 is built from 17 residues. Here the CDR3 reads CASSLDWREGRAGELFF. The CDR3 region has the DNA TGTGCCAGCAGCTTAGATTGGCGGGAGGGCCGGGCAGGGGAGCTGTTTTTT.

The genes are TRBV9 and TRBJ2-7, with 7 nucleotides matching TRBD2. After removal of 4 bases from V and 13 bases from J, the junction contained 23 bases not matched to a gene. Germline V gives CDR1 SGDLS, CDR2 YYNGEE. The CDR3 length is 16 residues. This CDR3 reads CASSSTGGPFPYELYF. The CDR3 bases are TGTGCCAGCAGCTCAACGGGAGGCCCTTTTCCTTACGAGCTCTACTTC.

V gene TRBV15 combines with J gene TRBJ1-5, with D uncertain. The germline V and J ends were trimmed by 0 bases and 6 bases, with 6 bases remaining between them. There are 13 residues in the CDR3. Germline loops: CDR1 LNHNV, CDR2 YYDKDF (reference sequence). CDR3 nucleotide sequence: TGTGCCACCAGCAGAGAAACAAGTCAGCCCCAGCATTTT. Translated, it gives CATSRETSQPQHF.

The chain combines TRBV4-3 with TRBJ2-7; D not resolved. V lost 0 bases and J lost 2, with 8 bases in between. This CDR3 is built from 14 residues. Per germline, CDR1 LGHNA and CDR2 YSLEER. CDR3 nucleotide sequence: TGCGCCAGCAGCCAAGATAGTGGCGCCTACGAGCAGTACTTC. It yields the protein CASSQDSGAYEQYF.

The chain recombines TRBV6-4 with TRBJ2-3, with 9 nucleotides matching TRBD2. CDR1 and CDR2 (germline): MRHNA, SNTAGT. The CDR3 length is 18 residues. V gave up 3 bases and J gave up 2 bases; unmatched junction bases: 12. Here the CDR3 reads CASSEVFETSGPTDTQYF. The DNA of the CDR3 is TGTGCCAGCAGTGAAGTTTTCGAGACTAGCGGACCCACAGATACGCAGTATTTT.

This clone was seen a few times. J is TRBJ2-5 and V is TRBV7-9; 7 nucleotides align to TRBD1. With 5 bases clipped from V and 0 bases from J, the junction kept 6 bases outside the gene matches. Germline V gives CDR1 SEHNR, CDR2 FQNEAQ (reference sequence). The CDR3 length is 15 residues. CDR3 loop: CASSTNDRDQETQYF. The DNA of the CDR3 is TGTGCCAGCAGCACGAACGACAGGGACCAAGAGACCCAGTACTTC.

The chain joins TRBV6-6 to TRBJ1-5, with TRBD1 matching 10 bases. The CDR3 has 16 amino acids. V gave up 4 bases and J gave up 4 bases; unmatched junction bases: 7. In germline, CDR1 is MNHNY, CDR2 SVGAGI (reference sequence). This chain's CDR3 is CASSFAGTGVNQPQHF. CDR3 sequence (DNA): TGTGCCAGCAGTTTCGCGGGGACAGGGGTGAATCAGCCCCAGCATTTT.

The V call is TRBV6-5, the J call TRBJ1-2; no clear D gene. V lost 1 base and J lost 6, with 9 bases in between. There are 13 residues in the CDR3. Looked up from germline, CDR1 is MNHEY and CDR2 is SVGAGI. For the CDR3, the DNA is TGTGCCAGCAGTTACTTCGTGGGAGATGGCTACACCTTC. As protein: CASSYFVGDGYTF.

This clone has a single count. V gene TRBV4-3 combines with J gene TRBJ1-2; D call uncertain. The V end was cut by 0 bases, the J end by 10 bases, with 9 bases between. Germline V gives CDR1 LGHNA, CDR2 YSLEER. The CDR3 loop spans 12 amino acids. CDR3 coding DNA: TGCGCCAGCAGCCAAGAAGGAATCCCCTACACCTTC. Translated: CASSQEGIPYTF.

Worth noting for this clone: Its ends do not fully match the called genes, so a read error is possible. V is TRBV7-2 and J is TRBJ1-2; D not certain. Germline CDR1 and CDR2: SGHTA and FQGNSA. CDR3 length equals 11 residues. CDR3 protein: CASSRSTGSYF. The CDR3 DNA reads TGTGCCAGCAGTAGATCCACCGGGAGTTACTTC.

The rearrangement uses TRBV27 and TRBJ2-2; TRBD2 matches 7 bases. The CDR3 extends over 18 amino acids. The germline gives CDR1 MNHEY, CDR2 SMNVEV (reference sequence). The V gene end was trimmed by 6 bases and the J gene end by 3 bases; junction bases not matched to a gene: 16. CDR3 nucleotides: TGTGCCAGCAGCCCGGACCCGAAGGTTGCGGGAGACACCGGGGAGCTGTTTTTT. Translating gives CASSPDPKVAGDTGELFF.

The V gene is TRBV4-1, the J gene TRBJ2-1; D is undetermined. Trimming removed 2 bases from V and 4 bases from J, with 6 bases in between. Germline assignment: CDR1 MGHRA and CDR2 YSYEKL. CDR3 length: 13 amino acids. The CDR3 sequence: CASSQPIYNEQFF. The CDR3 region has the DNA TGCGCCAGCAGCCAACCTATATACAATGAGCAGTTCTTC.

This chain links TRBV30 with TRBJ1-5; 7 nucleotides agree with TRBD1. CDR1 and CDR2 from the germline V gene are GTSNPN and SVGIG (reference sequence). Germline trimming cut 0 bases from V and 2 bases from J; bases unmatched to any gene: 1. The length of the CDR3 is 14 residues. CDR3 residues: CAWSVGTGNQPQHF. For the CDR3, the DNA is TGTGCCTGGAGTGTTGGGACAGGCAATCAGCCCCAGCATTTT.